This T cell receptor (beta chain) was obtained from a study of radiation and T cells in renal cell carcinoma. In the case of this clone: Its matching antigen is unknown.

Clones were read by immunoSEQ multiplex PCR, and TCRdb kept only the in-frame ones, dropping some. The sample shows approximately 43,000 clones, about 82% of them seen only once. Study findings and constraints: From baseline, blood top tumor clonotypes peaked at 2 weeks post-radiation.

Regarding time point: blood 4 weeks post-SBRT, at nephrectomy. Treatment meaning: 15 Gy SBRT to primary tumor, nephrectomy 4 weeks later. Nephrectomy followed 15 Gy stereotactic body radiation by 4 weeks. Blood was sampled at baseline, 2 weeks and 4 weeks after SBRT. Trimming at V came to 5 bases and at J to 2 bases, leaving 10 bases not matched to a gene. The germline V gene encodes CDR1 SGHTA and CDR2 FQGNSA. This CDR3 contains 19 residues. The sample in question was blood, obtained from a patient whose treatment included radiotherapy and nephrectomy. This sequence was found in a woman aged 65 to 85 with renal cell carcinoma. The chain couples TRBV7-2 to TRBJ2-3; TRBD2 matches at 16 bases. CDR3 coding DNA: TGTGCCAGCAGCCCGAGGGGACTAGCGGGAGGGCGAAACACAGATACGCAGTATTTT. This encodes CASSPRGLAGGRNTDTQYF.